What follows are 24 T cell receptor beta chains derived from one specimen sequenced in a study of shared clonotypes between healthy human individuals. Assay used: immunoSEQ multiplex PCR; TCRdb lists only in-frame clones, some missing. The sample consists of roughly 2 million clones, 95% of them appearing once. Sample: naive CD4+ T cells sorted from blood. The subset here: CD45RA+ positively selected. All receptors derive from a man aged 18 to 30 in good health.

In its sample, this clone was seen once. The chain recombines TRBV30 with TRBJ1-1; D gene ambiguous. Germline V gene sequence: CDR1 GTSNPN, CDR2 SVGIG (reference sequence). V shed 8 bases and J shed 11 bases, with 30 bases lying between them. This CDR3 has 15 amino acids. CDR3 sequence (DNA): TGTGCCGGAGCTGATGTCGGGCAGCGAGCCACCTATGCTTTCTTT. This codes for CAGADVGQRATYAFF.

This clone was picked up one time. The chain links TRBV7-2 to TRBJ2-5; no definite D call. CDR1 and CDR2 from the germline V gene are SGHTA and FQGNSA. Trimming removed 5 bases at V and 1 base at J, with 14 bases between. The CDR3 runs 15 residues. The CDR3: CASSPSGRIQETQYF. CDR3 coding DNA: TGTGCCAGCAGCCCCTCCGGCCGGATCCAAGAGACCCAGTACTTC.

V and J are TRBV7-9 and TRBJ2-5; D may be TRBD2 (6 bases). This CDR3 region has 16 residues. The germline gives CDR1 SEHNR, CDR2 FQNEAQ (reference sequence). V was pared by 1 base and J by 0 bases, with 12 bases between. The CDR3 loop is CASSLDIAAYQETQYF. The CDR3 nucleotides are TGTGCCAGCAGCTTAGACATAGCGGCGTACCAAGAGACCCAGTACTTC.

For this clone: Other DNA variants within this sample encode the same CDR3. The chain uses TRBV5-8 and TRBJ2-2; maybe TRBD1 (6 bases). This CDR3 is 13 amino acids long. From germline, CDR1 is SGHTS and CDR2 YDEGEE. V lost 2 bases and J 6 bases, leaving 8 bases between the germline ends. CDR3 bases: TGTGCCAGCAGCTTAGAGGGGGCCGGGGAGCTGTTTTTT. It yields the protein CASSLEGAGELFF.

The rearrangement links TRBV12-5 to TRBJ2-3; D unclear. The CDR3 extends over 18 amino acids. V dropped 1 base and J dropped 10 bases, with 27 bases sitting between them. Per the germline V gene, CDR1 is LGHNT and CDR2 is FRNRAP. CDR3 sequence: CASGLATKTKDEVRSQYF. The CDR3 DNA reads TGTGCTAGTGGTTTGGCCACAAAAACGAAGGATGAGGTTCGGTCGCAGTATTTT.

J is TRBJ2-3 and V is TRBV6-6; a possible D gene is TRBD1 (5 bases). V gave up 5 bases and J gave up 4 bases, with 7 bases separating them. From germline, CDR1 is MNHNY and CDR2 SVGAGI (reference sequence). This CDR3 is built from 12 residues. Here the CDR3 DNA reads TGTGCCAGCAGTCGACAGCCAGATACGCAGTATTTT. Protein product: CASSRQPDTQYF.

J is TRBJ1-3 and V is TRBV2, with TRBD1 matching over 7 bases. CDR1 is SNHLY and CDR2 is FYNNEI in the germline V gene. This CDR3 is 14 amino acids long. The trim removed 3 bases at V and 3 bases at J, leaving 2 bases unmatched. CDR3 residues: CASSDRDSGNTIYF. The CDR3 bases are TGTGCCAGCAGTGATCGGGACAGTGGAAACACCATATATTTT. The full variable domain, completed using reference TRBV2 and TRBJ1-3, is EPEVTQTPSHQVTQMGQEVILRCVPISNHLYFYWYRQILGQKVEFLVSFYNNEISEKSEIFDDQFSVERPDGSNFTLKIRSTKLEDSAMYFCASSDRDSGNTIYFGEGSWLTVV.

J is TRBJ2-7 and V is TRBV5-6, with 11 bases lining up with TRBD2. The CDR3 spans 14 residues. Germline CDR1 is SGHDT and CDR2 is YYEEEE. V trimming: 5 bases; J trimming: 7 bases; junction bases outside the gene matches: 8. CDR3: CASRIAGGPEEQYF. The CDR3 bases are TGTGCCAGCAGAATAGCGGGAGGGCCGGAAGAGCAGTACTTC.

This clone was counted only a few times. This chain joins TRBV28 and TRBJ2-7; 7 bases align to TRBD1. Germline V gene data show CDR1 as MDHEN and CDR2 as SYDVKM. Germline trimming cut 1 base from V and 1 base from J; bases unmatched to any gene: 4. The CDR3 has 15 residues. The CDR3 region is CASSLSGQSSYEQYF. The CDR3 DNA is TGTGCCAGCAGTTTATCGGGACAGTCGTCCTACGAGCAGTACTTC. The entire variable domain, with the rest obtained from reference TRBV28 and TRBJ2-7, is as follows: DVKVTQSSRYLVKRTGEKVFLECVQDMDHENMFWYRQDPGLGLRLIYFSYDVKMKEKGDIPEGYSVSREKKERFSLILESASTNQTSMYLCASSLSGQSSYEQYFGPGTRLTVT.

The chain carries TRBV6-5 and TRBJ2-7; 8 nucleotides match TRBD1. The J segment lost 2 bases and the V segment lost 5 bases, leaving 5 bases of the junction unmatched. The CDR3 length is 14 residues. From germline, CDR1 is MNHEY and CDR2 SVGAGI. The CDR3 region is CASSVRDRTYEQYF. CDR3 coding DNA: TGTGCCAGCAGTGTCCGGGACAGGACCTACGAGCAGTACTTC.

The J gene is TRBJ1-1, the V gene TRBV28, with D maybe TRBD1 (5 bases). The V gene lost 2 bases and the J gene lost 4 bases, with 17 bases spanning the gap. Germline values: CDR1 MDHEN, CDR2 SYDVKM. This CDR3 is built from 16 residues. The CDR3: CASSLPSRVMFTEAFF. The CDR3 nucleotides read TGTGCCAGCAGTTTACCTTCCAGGGTGATGTTCACTGAAGCTTTCTTT.

This chain links TRBV18 with TRBJ2-3, with TRBD1 as a possible D gene (5 bases). This CDR3 spans 16 amino acids. Between the trimmed V and J ends, which lost 2 bases and 2 bases, there was a span of 14 bases. Germline lookup yields CDR1 KGHSH and CDR2 LQKENI. The CDR3 sequence is CASSPSLQEFTDTQYF. The CDR3 DNA follows: TGTGCCAGCTCACCAAGTCTACAGGAATTCACAGATACGCAGTATTTT. The full variable domain, rest sourced from reference TRBV18 and TRBJ2-3, is NAGVMQNPRHLVRRRGQEARLRCSPMKGHSHVYWYRQLPEEGLKFMVYLQKENIIDESGMPKERFSAEFPKEGPSILRIQQVVRGDSAAYFCASSPSLQEFTDTQYFGPGTRLTVL.

For this clone: Within the sample, other DNA sequences also encode this same CDR3. This rearrangement joins TRBV6-6 to TRBJ1-3, with a tentative D call TRBD1 (5 bases). Germline CDR1 reads MNHNY; CDR2 reads SVGAGI (reference sequence). The CDR3 extends over 15 amino acids. V was cut by 3 bases and J by 0 bases, with 9 bases left in between. The CDR3 region is CASSYGGSSGNTIYF. In DNA form, the CDR3 reads TGTGCCAGCAGTTATGGGGGAAGCTCTGGAAACACCATATATTTT.

The chain is built from TRBV7-2 and TRBJ1-2; TRBD1 might be the D (5 bases). This CDR3 is 13 amino acids long. Germline values: CDR1 SGHTA, CDR2 FQGNSA. The V and J ends lost 4 bases and 1 base respectively, with 7 bases between them. The CDR3 loop reads CASSYDSNYGYTF. CDR3 DNA: TGTGCCAGCAGCTACGACAGTAACTATGGCTACACCTTC.

This chain joins TRBV7-3 and TRBJ1-2, with 7 nucleotides matching TRBD1. V was clipped by 5 bases and J by 4 bases; unmatched bases: 7. CDR1 is SGHTA and CDR2 is FQGTGA in the germline V gene. CDR3 length: 14 amino acids. The chain's CDR3 is CASSPIRDSYGYTF. The DNA for the CDR3 is TGTGCCAGCAGCCCTATCCGGGACAGCTATGGCTACACCTTC.

The genes are TRBV12-5 and TRBJ2-1; D is unclear. Between the trimmed V and J ends, which lost 3 bases and 9 bases, there was a span of 6 bases. CDR1 and CDR2 (germline): LGHNT, FRNRAP. This CDR3 has 11 residues. The DNA of the CDR3 is TGTGCTAGTGGTTTTGAAATTGAGCAGTTCTTC. The encoded protein is CASGFEIEQFF. Together with reference TRBV12-5 and TRBJ2-1, the CDR3 gives the full variable domain: DARVTQTPRHKVTEMGQEVTMRCQPILGHNTVFWYRQTMMQGLELLAYFRNRAPLDDSGMPKDRFSAEMPDATLATLKIQPSEPRDSAVYFCASGFEIEQFFGPGTRLTVL.

The genes are TRBV7-9 and TRBJ1-5; TRBD1 aligns across 8 bases. Germline V lookup: CDR1 SEHNR, CDR2 FQNEAQ (reference sequence). With V trimmed by 4 bases and J by 6 bases, 5 bases remained unmatched. This CDR3 contains 14 residues. This chain's CDR3 is CASSSSGGGQPQHF. CDR3 nucleotides: TGTGCCAGCAGCTCGTCAGGGGGCGGTCAGCCCCAGCATTTT.

The V call is TRBV5-1, the J call TRBJ2-3; D is possibly TRBD1 or TRBD2 (5 bases each). V was clipped by 4 bases and J by 4 bases, with 10 bases between them. The V gene's germline CDR1 is SGHRS and CDR2 YFSETQ. The CDR3 spans 13 residues. The chain's CDR3 is CASSTRDADTQYF. As DNA, the CDR3 is TGCGCCAGCAGCACCAGGGACGCAGATACGCAGTATTTT.

This CDR3 is CASRVAGQHTDTQYF. CDR3 sequence (DNA): TGTGCCAGCAGGGTAGCGGGACAACACACAGATACGCAGTATTTT. V usage is TRBV6-6 and J usage is TRBJ2-3, with 8 bases aligning to TRBD2. CDR3 size: 15 residues. The germline gives CDR1 MNHNY, CDR2 SVGAGI (reference sequence). Trimming cost V 6 bases and J 2 bases; bases outside gene matches: 7.

The chain uses TRBV7-2 and TRBJ1-2; tentatively, D is TRBD1 (5 bases). Germline V gene lookup returns CDR1 SGHTA and CDR2 FQGNSA. This CDR3 has 13 residues. V lost 1 base and J lost 7, with 10 bases in between. The DNA of the CDR3 is TGTGCCAGCAGCTTAGATGCAGGGCGTGGCTACACCTTC. The encoded protein is CASSLDAGRGYTF.

Remarks on this clone: The sample holds other DNA sequences that translate to the same CDR3. The J gene is TRBJ2-5, the V gene TRBV10-3, with no clear D. The CDR3 extends over 13 amino acids. The ends were cut back, 3 bases at V and 2 bases at J, with 7 bases in the middle. Germline V CDR1 and CDR2: ENHRY, SYGVKD. This CDR3 is CAISDGPQETQYF. The CDR3 DNA is TGTGCCATCAGTGACGGACCTCAAGAGACCCAGTACTTC.

This rearrangement joins TRBV5-1 to TRBJ2-1; the D gene could be TRBD1 or TRBD2 (5 bases each). CDR1 and CDR2 from the germline V gene are SGHRS and YFSETQ. Trimming pared 1 base from V and 9 bases from J, leaving 17 bases between. The CDR3 totals 15 residues. CDR3 protein: CASSLWDPSQGEQFF. CDR3 in DNA: TGCGCCAGCAGCTTGTGGGACCCGAGTCAAGGTGAGCAGTTCTTC.

As for this clone: Additional DNA sequences in this sample encode the identical CDR3. The chain couples TRBV7-2 to TRBJ2-5; D call uncertain. Germline CDR1 is SGHTA and CDR2 is FQGNSA. V was clipped by 1 base and J by 5 bases, with 5 bases between them. The CDR3 length is 12 residues. CDR3 amino acids: CASSLGWETQYF. CDR3 bases: TGTGCCAGCAGCTTAGGTTGGGAGACCCAGTACTTC.

This clone was counted a single time. This chain uses TRBV11-3 with TRBJ2-1; 8 bases are a match to TRBD2. The V gene end was trimmed by 1 base and the J gene end by 4 bases; junction bases not matched to a gene: 9. Germline V CDR1 and CDR2: SGHNT, YENEEA. This CDR3 has 17 amino acids. CDR3 residues: CASSLVHGGAAYNEQFF. The CDR3 bases are TGTGCCAGCAGCTTAGTCCACGGGGGGGCCGCGTACAATGAGCAGTTCTTC.